These T cell receptor beta chains were read from a single sample in a study of blood T cell repertoires in COVID-19. Clones were read by immunoSEQ multiplex PCR, and TCRdb kept only the in-frame ones, dropping some. The data show 150,000 or so clones, with roughly 84% seen just once and 1% to 1.5% held by the top ten. Material for sequencing was PBMCs or T cells enriched from blood (not recorded which). These receptors were obtained from a human donor with acute COVID-19. The donor label of this sample is uncertain. Each CDR3 is given with its conserved first and last residue. A D gene is named only where the DNA matches it firmly. Part of the rows lack a size; the others show once, few, many or a class for expanded clones.

clone_size	v_call	j_call	d_call	cdr3_aa	cdr3_nt
.	TRBV29-1	TRBJ1-2	.	CSSSEGVDYGYTF	TGCAGCTCCAGCGAGGGGGTGGACTATGGCTACACCTTC
.	TRBV14	TRBJ1-2	TRBD1	CASSVDRGLYGYTF	TGTGCCAGCAGCGTGGACAGGGGGCTCTATGGCTACACCTTC
.	TRBV27	TRBJ1-1	.	CASSLGPGEKNTEAFF	TGTGCCAGCAGTTTAGGGCCAGGGGAGAAGAACACTGAAGCTTTCTTT
.	TRBV20-1	TRBJ2-3	.	CSASSLAVTDTQYF	TGCAGTGCTAGTAGCTTAGCGGTCACAGATACGCAGTATTTT
few	TRBV2	TRBJ2-7	TRBD1	CASSGTGQGPIYEQYF	TGTGCCAGCAGTGGAACCGGACAGGGCCCCATCTACGAGCAGTACTTC
.	TRBV11-2	TRBJ2-3	TRBD2	CASSLGGYTDTQYF	TGTGCCAGCAGTCTCGGGGGGTATACAGATACGCAGTATTTT
few	TRBV5-1	TRBJ2-7	.	CASREGGGSYEQYF	TGCGCCAGCAGGGAGGGCGGAGGCTCCTACGAGCAGTACTTC
.	TRBV11-1	TRBJ2-1	.	CASSLARFNEQFF	TGTGCCAGCAGCTTAGCGAGGTTTAATGAGCAGTTCTTC
.	TRBV7-2	TRBJ2-1	TRBD1	CASSSQQGLYNEQFF	TGTGCCAGCAGCTCTCAACAGGGGCTCTACAATGAGCAGTTCTTC
.	TRBV7-6	TRBJ2-2	TRBD2	CASSPPSGASTGELFF	TGTGCCAGCAGCCCGCCTAGCGGGGCTAGCACCGGGGAGCTGTTTTTT
.	TRBV4-1	TRBJ1-5	.	CASSQDWGQPQHF	TGCGCCAGCAGCCAAGATTGGGGCCAGCCCCAGCATTTT
.	TRBV2	TRBJ2-2	.	CASSENREPGELFF	TGTGCCAGCAGTGAAAATCGGGAACCCGGGGAGCTGTTTTTT
.	TRBV5-1	TRBJ2-7	TRBD1	CASRPGQVGSYEQYF	TGCGCCAGCAGACCTGGACAGGTGGGATCCTACGAGCAGTACTTC
.	TRBV6-1	TRBJ1-2	TRBD1	CASSEVRGFSMNYGYTF	TGTGCCAGCAGTGAAGTCAGGGGGTTTTCCATGAACTATGGCTACACCTTC
.	TRBV5-1	TRBJ2-1	.	CASSLTPRNEQFF	TGCGCCAGCAGCCTCACCCCCCGGAATGAGCAGTTCTTC
.	TRBV6-2/TRBV6-3	TRBJ2-3	.	CASSQTGFTDTQYF	TGTGCCAGCAGTCAGACAGGTTTCACAGATACGCAGTATTTT
.	TRBV7-2	TRBJ2-3	.	CASSLVARLTDTQYF	TGTGCCAGCAGCTTAGTTGCCAGGTTAACAGATACGCAGTATTTT
once	TRBV27	TRBJ1-5	.	CASSFEGSQPQHF	TGTGCCAGCAGTTTTGAGGGATCTCAGCCCCAGCATTTT
.	TRBV7-3	TRBJ1-1	.	CASSASPGQGAFF	TGTGCCAGCAGCGCATCACCGGGACAAGGGGCTTTCTTT
.	TRBV19	TRBJ2-7	.	CASSIDRSRPYEQYF	TGTGCCAGTAGTATAGATAGAAGCAGGCCCTACGAGCAGTACTTC
few	TRBV2	TRBJ2-7	.	CASSGVNYEQYF	TGTGCCAGCAGTGGCGTTAATTACGAGCAGTACTTC
once	TRBV5-6	TRBJ2-2	.	CASSLTSHTGELFF	TGTGCCAGCAGCTTGACTAGCCACACCGGGGAGCTGTTTTTT
.	TRBV7-2	TRBJ2-3	.	CASSLDRVHTDTQYF	TGTGCCAGCAGCTTAGACAGGGTACACACAGATACGCAGTATTTT
.	TRBV6-5	TRBJ1-1	TRBD1	CASSFDRDTEAFF	TGTGCCAGCAGTTTCGACAGGGACACTGAAGCTTTCTTT
.	TRBV2	TRBJ2-7	.	CASSGGGGYYEQYF	TGTGCCAGCAGTGGCGGAGGGGGCTATTACGAGCAGTACTTC
once	TRBV7-2	TRBJ1-2	.	CASSLSVSQGYGYTF	TGTGCCAGCAGCCTCTCGGTTAGTCAGGGCTATGGCTACACCTTC
once	TRBV5-1	TRBJ2-1	TRBD2	CASSSGLAGGSLSYNEQFF	TGCGCCAGCAGCTCGGGACTAGCGGGGGGGAGCCTCTCCTACAATGAGCAGTTCTTC
.	TRBV10-3	TRBJ1-1	.	CAISESKGHYTEAFF	TGTGCCATCAGTGAGTCGAAGGGACATTACACTGAAGCTTTCTTT
.	TRBV6-5	TRBJ1-1	TRBD1	CASSPETGGASAFF	TGTGCCAGCAGTCCTGAAACAGGGGGCGCTTCGGCTTTCTTT
once	TRBV3-1/TRBV3-2	TRBJ2-1	TRBD2	CASSLTSGGYNEQFF	TGTGCCAGCAGTCTAACTAGCGGGGGATACAATGAGCAGTTCTTC
.	TRBV5-1	TRBJ1-2	.	CASSLGTAGDGYTF	TGCGCCAGCAGCTTGGGCACAGCGGGAGATGGCTACACCTTC
.	TRBV7-6	TRBJ2-2	TRBD1	CASSLRALGQLTTGELFF	TGTGCCAGCAGCTTAAGGGCCCTGGGACAGCTAACCACCGGGGAGCTGTTTTTT
.	TRBV19	TRBJ2-2	.	CASSRETGELFF	TGTGCCAGTAGTAGGGAGACCGGGGAGCTGTTTTTT
.	TRBV4-1	TRBJ2-3	TRBD2	CASSQDRVAGVYTDTQYF	TGCGCCAGCAGCCAAGATAGGGTAGCGGGGGTCTATACAGATACGCAGTATTTT
.	TRBV27	TRBJ2-7	.	CASSLGGGASYEQYF	TGTGCCAGCAGTTTGGGTGGAGGGGCATCCTACGAGCAGTACTTC
.	TRBV6-7	TRBJ1-5	.	CASSPSLRRAGISGQPQHF	TGTGCCAGCAGTCCGAGTTTACGCAGGGCAGGGATATCGGGTCAGCCCCAGCATTTT
.	TRBV5-1	TRBJ2-5	.	CASSPGQGYQETQYF	TGCGCCAGCAGCCCCGGCCAGGGGTACCAAGAGACCCAGTACTTC
few	TRBV5-4	TRBJ1-3	.	CASSSTGSGNTIYF	TGTGCCAGCAGTTCTACAGGGTCTGGAAACACCATATATTTT
.	TRBV15	TRBJ2-1	TRBD1	CATSRGQGELNEQFF	TGTGCCACCAGCAGAGGACAGGGAGAACTTAATGAGCAGTTCTTC
.	TRBV19	TRBJ2-7	TRBD1	CASSGGQGGGYEQYF	TGTGCCAGTAGTGGAGGACAGGGAGGTGGCTACGAGCAGTACTTC
.	TRBV19	TRBJ2-2	.	CASSIFVSGELFF	TGTGCCAGTAGTATATTTGTGAGCGGGGAGCTGTTTTTT
.	TRBV9	TRBJ1-4	TRBD1	CASSPPGQGANEKLFF	TGTGCCAGCAGCCCCCCTGGACAGGGGGCAAATGAAAAACTGTTTTTT
.	TRBV7-3	TRBJ2-2	TRBD2	CASSPGRANTGELFF	TGTGCCAGCAGCCCGGGGAGGGCGAACACCGGGGAGCTGTTTTTT
.	TRBV21-1	TRBJ1-6	.	CASRTGHHYNSPLHF	TGTGCCAGCAGGACGGGACACCATTATAATTCACCCCTCCACTTT
.	TRBV19	TRBJ1-1	TRBD1	CASSIEGGVGTEAFF	TGTGCCAGTAGTATAGAAGGGGGCGTCGGCACTGAAGCTTTCTTT
.	TRBV4-3	TRBJ1-2	TRBD1	CASSQARSSGGYSNYGYTF	TGCGCCAGCAGCCAAGCGAGGTCGTCAGGGGGATATTCCAACTATGGCTACACCTTC
few	TRBV5-1	TRBJ1-2	.	CASSPGQTRGYTF	TGCGCCAGCAGTCCGGGACAAACAAGAGGCTACACCTTC
few	TRBV12-5	TRBJ2-7	TRBD1	CASGSDRGSYEQYF	TGTGCTAGTGGCTCGGACAGGGGGTCTTACGAGCAGTACTTC
.	TRBV5-4	TRBJ1-2	.	CASSLPRTAHGYTF	TGTGCCAGCAGCCTTCCCCGGACAGCTCATGGCTACACCTTC
.	TRBV18	TRBJ2-3	TRBD1	CASWGQLDTDTQYF	TGTGCCAGCTGGGGACAGTTAGACACAGATACGCAGTATTTT
.	TRBV7-6	TRBJ2-3	TRBD2	CASSLAASGVRDTQYF	TGTGCCAGCAGCTTAGCGGCTAGCGGGGTTAGAGATACGCAGTATTTT
.	TRBV5-5	TRBJ2-3	TRBD2	CASLSPGGKDTQYF	TGTGCCAGCCTTTCCCCGGGGGGGAAAGATACGCAGTATTTT
.	TRBV28	TRBJ2-7	.	CASSPSGEQYF	TGTGCCAGCAGCCCTTCCGGGGAGCAGTACTTC
once	TRBV5-1	TRBJ1-3	.	CASSLQLQSSGNTIYF	TGCGCCAGCAGCTTGCAATTACAGAGCTCTGGAAACACCATATATTTT
few	TRBV19	TRBJ1-6	.	CASSPAYNSPLHF	TGTGCCAGTAGTCCAGCGTATAATTCACCCCTCCACTTT